This T cell receptor beta chain was recovered during a study of blood T cell repertoires in COVID-19. Across the study: Acute and convalescent COVID-19 samples came from the United States, Italy and Spain. PBMCs, B-cell-depleted T cells, or T cells provided the cDNA or gDNA that made up the material.

The V end lost 4 bases, the J end lost 1 base, and 10 bases lay between the germline ends. CDR1 is SGHAT, CDR2 FQDESV, per germline (reference sequence). The CDR3 consists of 14 residues. This clone was counted once. Original handling: Cell counts per sample came from amplifying reference gene primers. Using immunoSEQ multiplex PCR, the repertoire was profiled, and TCRdb retains in-frame clones only, with some absent. That table gives V, J and clone size, and the DNA gave D and trimming. The sample has 26,000 or so clones, approximately 90% seen once. V is TRBV11-1 and J is TRBJ1-1; TRBD1 is a possible D gene (6 bases). This receptor was obtained from a human donor in a cohort sampled during active COVID-19. Input material: peripheral blood. This CDR3 is CASSSRTENTEAFF. CDR3 in DNA: TGTGCCAGCAGCTCACGGACAGAGAACACTGAAGCTTTCTTT. Full variable domain (rest looked up from reference TRBV11-1 and TRBJ1-1): EAEVAQSPRYKITEKSQAVAFWCDPISGHATLYWYRQILGQGPELLVQFQDESVVDDSQLPKDRFSAERLKGVDSTLKIQPAELGDSAMYLCASSSRTENTEAFFGQGTRLTVV.